This entry lists 20 T cell receptor beta chains sequenced from one sample in a study of beta chain features in type 1 diabetes. Sequenced material consisted of expressed TCRB transcripts (all of the isolated RNA was reverse transcribed). TCRdb keeps only in-frame clones here, not all; method: immunoSEQ multiplex PCR. This sample has over 700,000 clones, with roughly 16% found just once. The specimen sequenced was naive CD4+ T cells from blood. The source is a woman between 18 and 29 years old in good health.

The CDR3 sequence is CASSYSGTGTNQPQHF. CDR3 bases: TGTGCCAGCAGTTACTCCGGGACAGGAACCAATCAGCCCCAGCATTTT. V is TRBV6-6 and J is TRBJ1-5; 8 nucleotides agree with TRBD1. Germline CDR1 is MNHNY and CDR2 is SVGAGI (reference sequence). The CDR3 extends over 16 amino acids. Trimming took 0 bases from V and 3 from J; bases not matched to a gene: 4.

This clone was detected a few times. The chain is built from TRBV4-1 and TRBJ2-6, with a possible D match to TRBD1 (5 bases). V lost 1 base and J lost 2, with 6 bases in between. Germline V CDR1 and CDR2: MGHRA, YSYEKL. There are 15 residues in the CDR3. For the CDR3, the DNA is TGCGCCAGCAGCCAAGCCAGGGCTGGGGCCAACGTCCTGACTTTC. It translates to CASSQARAGANVLTF.

The rearrangement links TRBV28 to TRBJ2-1; 8 bases agree with TRBD2. This CDR3 is 16 amino acids long. From germline, CDR1 is MDHEN and CDR2 SYDVKM. J gave up 12 bases and V 3 bases, and 16 bases lay outside the gene matches. The CDR3, as DNA: TGTGCCAGCAGTTTTGATGGCGGGAGGATTGGAAGAGGGCAGTTCTTC. It codes for CASSFDGGRIGRGQFF.

V usage is TRBV28 and J usage is TRBJ2-7, with a weak D call TRBD2 (5 bases). Trimming stripped 2 bases from V and 2 bases from J, with 13 bases between. Germline lookup yields CDR1 MDHEN and CDR2 SYDVKM. This CDR3 has 15 amino acids. CDR3: CASSLPGGAAYEQYF. CDR3 in DNA: TGTGCCAGCAGTTTACCGGGCGGAGCGGCCTACGAGCAGTACTTC.

The chain has TRBV6-1 and TRBJ1-2, with D hard to call. Germline-derived CDR1 and CDR2 are MNHNS and SASEGT. The CDR3 loop spans 12 amino acids. Trimming removed 10 bases at V and 8 bases at J, with 17 bases between. This CDR3 reads CATASGSLGYTF. CDR3 bases: TGTGCCACCGCCAGCGGTTCCTTAGGCTACACCTTC.

A few counts support this clone. Here the CDR3 DNA reads TGTGCCAGCAACCGCGGGACGATGAACACTGAAGCTTTCTTT. This encodes CASNRGTMNTEAFF. The chain links TRBV6-5 to TRBJ1-1; perhaps TRBD1 as D (5 bases). This CDR3 comprises 14 residues. V gave up 7 bases and J gave up 0 bases, with 12 bases separating them. Germline CDR1 MNHEY, CDR2 SVGAGI.

This clone has just a few counts. This chain joins TRBV6-5 and TRBJ1-1; D ambiguous. Germline V gene sequence: CDR1 MNHEY, CDR2 SVGAGI. V lost 11 bases to trimming and J lost 1 base, with 14 bases between them. This CDR3 contains 13 residues. The CDR3 nucleotides read TGTGCCCACTCAAGGAGTAGGAACACTGAAGCTTTCTTT. It is translated as CAHSRSRNTEAFF.

The gene calls are TRBV29-1 and TRBJ2-7; the match to TRBD2 covers 10 bases. This CDR3 comprises 16 residues. V lost 1 base to trimming and J lost 3 bases; unmatched junction nucleotides: 9. Germline values: CDR1 SQVTM, CDR2 ANQGSEA. The CDR3 coding sequence is TGCAGCGTTGAAGGATCCTCTAGCGGGAGAAGCTACGAGCAGTACTTC. Its translation: CSVEGSSSGRSYEQYF.

This clone was observed a few times. The chain uses TRBV5-6 and TRBJ1-1, with unresolved D. The CDR3 consists of 12 residues. With 1 base removed from V and 3 bases from J, the gap between germline ends came to 4 bases. Germline CDR1 is SGHDT and CDR2 is YYEEEE. The CDR3 here is CASSLKDTEAFF. CDR3 DNA sequence: TGTGCCAGCAGCTTGAAGGACACTGAAGCTTTCTTT.

This clone was counted between two and nine times. J is TRBJ2-2 and V is TRBV6-6, with 7 bases identical to TRBD1. The CDR3 consists of 14 residues. In germline, CDR1 is MNHNY, CDR2 SVGAGI (reference sequence). The V and J ends lost 2 bases and 4 bases, in that order; junction bases with no gene match: 1. DNA for the CDR3: TGTGCCAGCAGTTACGGGACAGCCACCGGGGAGCTGTTTTTT. It encodes CASSYGTATGELFF.

This clone was counted between two and nine times. This chain connects TRBV9 to TRBJ2-3; the D is unclear. This CDR3 has 14 amino acids. The V end was cut by 4 bases, the J end by 4 bases, with 13 bases between. Germline V lookup: CDR1 SGDLS, CDR2 YYNGEE. As DNA, the CDR3 is TGTGCCAGCAGCTTAAACGCTCCCCCAGATACGCAGTATTTT. This codes for CASSLNAPPDTQYF.

The V call is TRBV27, the J call TRBJ2-1, with no clear D. Germline CDR1 is MNHEY and CDR2 is SMNVEV (reference sequence). With 5 bases removed from V and 8 bases from J, the gap between germline ends came to 7 bases. The CDR3 consists of 11 residues. Here the CDR3 DNA reads TGTGCCAGCAGTAGCCGCCATGAGCAGTTCTTC. This translates into CASSSRHEQFF.

A few counts support this clone. The CDR3 DNA is TGTGCCAGCAGCCCCAATAGGCTCACCGGGGAGCTGTTTTTT. It encodes CASSPNRLTGELFF. J is TRBJ2-2 and V is TRBV28; D is unclear. This CDR3 has 14 residues. Trimming left V 6 bases short and J 4 bases short, with 12 bases between. Germline CDR1 MDHEN, CDR2 SYDVKM.

This chain connects TRBV7-2 to TRBJ2-5; 11 bases line up with TRBD1. J was trimmed by 2 bases and V by 4 bases; bases with no gene match: 12. CDR3 length: 18 amino acids. From germline, CDR1 is SGHTA and CDR2 FQGNSA. For the CDR3, the DNA is TGTGCCAGCAGCTCCGGACAGGGGGCGGCTAGCGGACAAGAGACCCAGTACTTC. Translated, it gives CASSSGQGAASGQETQYF.

This chain uses TRBV6-7 with TRBJ2-3, with D possibly being TRBD1 (5 bases). TRBV6-7 is noted as an ORF with a role that remains uncertain. The CDR3 contains 15 residues. V shed 6 bases and J shed 2 bases, with 15 bases lying between them. The CDR3 loop is CASRHFDRPTDTQYF. As DNA, the CDR3 is TGTGCCAGCAGACACTTCGACAGACCCACAGATACGCAGTATTTT.

This clone appeared a few times. This chain links TRBV7-6 with TRBJ2-3; TRBD2 matches at 7 bases. The CDR3 sequence is 16 residues long. After removal of 0 bases from V and 3 bases from J, the junction contained 6 bases not matched to a gene. Germline CDR1 SGHVS, CDR2 FNYEAQ. DNA of the CDR3: TGTGCCAGCAGCTTAGCGACGAGTAGCGGGACAGATACGCAGTATTTT. It is translated as CASSLATSSGTDTQYF.

This clone has a handful of counts. The chain employs TRBV18 and TRBJ2-3; D is possibly TRBD1 or TRBD2 (7 bases each). Between the trimmed V and J ends, which lost 3 bases and 3 bases, there was a span of 25 bases. Germline V lookup: CDR1 KGHSH, CDR2 LQKENI. The CDR3 is made up of 19 amino acids. The CDR3 loop is CASSPVTTAGQTATDTQYF. The CDR3 DNA reads TGTGCCAGCTCACCCGTGACAACAGCGGGACAGACTGCTACAGATACGCAGTATTTT.

This clone has just a few counts. The chain uses TRBV15 and TRBJ1-5; tentative D call: TRBD1 (6 bases). CDR3 length: 18 residues. V lost 0 bases to trimming and J lost 5 bases, with 20 bases between them. CDR1 and CDR2 from the germline V gene are LNHNV and YYDKDF (reference sequence). Here the CDR3 DNA reads TGTGCCACCAGCAGAGACATTCTACCCGGGACATCATATCAGCCCCAGCATTTT. It specifies CATSRDILPGTSYQPQHF.

The chain couples TRBV6-6 to TRBJ1-1; D is uncertain. CDR1 is MNHNY, CDR2 SVGAGI, per germline (reference sequence). V dropped 7 bases and J dropped 1 base, with 4 bases sitting between them. The CDR3 sequence is 11 residues long. CDR3 loop: CASIRNTEAFF. The CDR3, as DNA: TGTGCCAGCATAAGGAACACTGAAGCTTTCTTT.

This clone has only a few counts. The chain is built from TRBV19 and TRBJ1-5; maybe TRBD1 (5 bases). The CDR3 is 13 residues long. Germline CDR1 and CDR2: LNHDA and SQIVND (reference sequence). V lost 5 bases and J lost 7, with 12 bases in between. The CDR3 region is CASSDSPGQPQHF. DNA of the CDR3: TGTGCCAGTAGTGACAGCCCGGGGCAGCCCCAGCATTTT.